One sample yielded the 27 T cell receptor beta chains listed below, sequenced in a study of blood T cell repertoires in COVID-19. The table came from immunoSEQ multiplex PCR; TCRdb's copy has only in-frame clones and leaves some out. Of approximately 300,000 clones listed, around 85% were seen once; the top ten hold around 1.9%. Specimen: PBMCs or T cells enriched from blood (not recorded which). The receptors shown here come from a woman under 40 who had been exposed to COVID-19.

In this sample, this clone turned up a few times. The chain combines TRBV3-1 (or the pseudogene TRBV3-2) with TRBJ1-1, with a tentative D call TRBD1 (6 bases). Trimming left V 4 bases short and J 1 base short, with 13 bases between. CDR1 and CDR2 from the germline V gene are LGHDT and YNNKEL (reference sequence). The CDR3 has 15 amino acids. The CDR3 loop is CASSPRQETNTEAFF. CDR3 bases: TGTGCCAGCAGCCCAAGACAGGAGACGAACACTGAAGCTTTCTTT.

This clone has just a few counts. The chain couples TRBV12-3 or TRBV12-4 to TRBJ2-5; 8 positions agree with TRBD2. The CDR3 is 13 residues long. V was pared by 6 bases and J by 2 bases, with 2 bases of the junction left unmatched. The CDR3 reads CASRSGGQETQYF. The CDR3 bases are TGTGCCAGCAGATCGGGGGGGCAAGAGACCCAGTACTTC.

The gene calls are TRBV19 and TRBJ2-5; 7 bases line up with TRBD2. Germline V CDR1 and CDR2: LNHDA, SQIVND (reference sequence). CDR3 length: 14 residues. After removal of 3 bases from V and 6 bases from J, the junction contained 7 bases not matched to a gene. The CDR3 sequence is CASSMKAGEQTQYF. CDR3 in DNA: TGTGCCAGTAGTATGAAGGCGGGGGAGCAGACCCAGTACTTC.

CDR3 DNA: TGTGCCAGTCAGGGGGTCCTTTATGGCTACACCTTC. Its translation is CASQGVLYGYTF. This chain connects TRBV7-9 to TRBJ1-2, with 7 bases aligning to TRBD1. V shed 9 bases, J shed 5 bases, and the junction held 6 bases outside the gene matches. Germline CDR1 SEHNR, CDR2 FQNEAQ (reference sequence). CDR3 length equals 12 residues.

J is TRBJ1-4 and V is TRBV28; D is unresolved. CDR3 length: 13 residues. V shed 6 bases and J shed 3 bases, with 8 bases lying between them. CDR1 is MDHEN, CDR2 SYDVKM, per germline. CDR3 coding DNA: TGTGCCAGCAGAAAACGGGCTAATGAAAAACTGTTTTTT. Translation gives CASRKRANEKLFF.

This chain uses TRBV7-2 with TRBJ1-6, with D possibly matching TRBD1 (5 bases). CDR1 and CDR2 (germline): SGHTA, FQGNSA. This CDR3 is 15 amino acids long. The ends were cut back, 5 bases at V and 11 bases at J, with 19 bases in the middle. For the CDR3, the DNA is TGTGCCAGCAGCCCCATTATGGAGGGGAGAGCACCCCTCCACTTT. This gives the protein CASSPIMEGRAPLHF. Drawing the rest from reference TRBV7-2 and TRBJ1-6, the complete variable domain is GAGVSQSPSNKVTEKGKDVELRCDPISGHTALYWYRQSLGQGLEFLIYFQGNSAPDKSGLPSDRFSAERTGGSVSTLTIQRTQQEDSAVYLCASSPIMEGRAPLHFGNGTRLTVT.

The V gene is TRBV5-1, the J gene TRBJ1-1; TRBD1 matches at 7 bases. CDR1 and CDR2 (germline): SGHRS, YFSETQ. The V segment lost 2 bases and the J segment 8 bases; nucleotides outside the gene matches: 3. The CDR3 covers 12 residues. The CDR3 DNA is TGCGCCAGCAGCTTCCCGGACAGGGAAGCTTTCTTT. Translation gives CASSFPDREAFF.

The chain employs TRBV14 and TRBJ2-5, with D hard to call. The V end lost 1 base, the J end lost 3 bases, and 15 bases lay between the germline ends. This CDR3 contains 16 residues. CDR1 and CDR2 from the germline V gene are SGHDN and FVKESK. The CDR3 DNA sequence: TGTGCCAGCAGCCAAGGGGCAATTAGTGCTGAAGAGACCCAGTACTTC. Its protein is CASSQGAISAEETQYF.

The chain recombines TRBV5-1 with TRBJ2-1; 11 bases line up with TRBD1. Trimming cost V 4 bases and J 8 bases; bases outside gene matches: 11. Germline CDR1 SGHRS, CDR2 YFSETQ. The CDR3 contains 16 residues. CDR3 region: CASSQTGQGASDEQFF. CDR3 nucleotides: TGCGCCAGCAGCCAAACCGGACAGGGGGCATCGGATGAGCAGTTCTTC.

The V gene is TRBV2, the J gene TRBJ2-1; TRBD2 might be the D (6 bases). V shed 4 bases and J shed 4 bases, with 11 bases lying between them. Germline CDR1 SNHLY, CDR2 FYNNEI. The CDR3 spans 14 residues. The CDR3 bases are TGTGCCAGCAGTGCCAAAAGCGGGTACAATGAGCAGTTCTTC. Protein: CASSAKSGYNEQFF. Drawing the rest from reference TRBV2 and TRBJ2-1, the complete variable domain is EPEVTQTPSHQVTQMGQEVILRCVPISNHLYFYWYRQILGQKVEFLVSFYNNEISEKSEIFDDQFSVERPDGSNFTLKIRSTKLEDSAMYFCASSAKSGYNEQFFGPGTRLTVL.

The J gene is TRBJ2-1, the V gene TRBV5-1; D is possibly TRBD2 (5 bases). The V and J ends lost 0 bases and 7 bases respectively, with 11 bases between them. The CDR3 has 14 residues. Germline V lookup: CDR1 SGHRS, CDR2 YFSETQ. The CDR3 spells CASSLGTPANEQFF. The CDR3, as DNA: TGCGCCAGCAGCTTGGGGACTCCTGCGAATGAGCAGTTCTTC.

This chain joins TRBV7-8 and TRBJ2-1; TRBD1 might be the D (5 bases). This CDR3 has 14 residues. Germline values: CDR1 SGHVS, CDR2 FQNEAQ. The V end lost 3 bases, the J end lost 1 base, and 7 bases lay between the germline ends. CDR3 loop: CASSFRQSYNEQFF. The CDR3 DNA reads as TGTGCCAGCAGCTTTCGACAGTCCTACAATGAGCAGTTCTTC.

V and J are TRBV10-3 and TRBJ1-2, with a possible D match to TRBD1 (6 bases). Germline CDR1 and CDR2: ENHRY and SYGVKD. Trimming shortened V by 6 bases and J by 8 bases, and 16 bases separated the two germline ends. CDR3 length: 13 residues. The CDR3 nucleotides are TGTGCCATCAGAGACAGGATATATGGAGGCTACACCTTC. Its protein product is CAIRDRIYGGYTF.

This clone came up once. The chain links TRBV9 to TRBJ1-1; maybe TRBD1 (5 bases). The CDR3 extends over 13 amino acids. Germline assignment: CDR1 SGDLS and CDR2 YYNGEE. Trimming cost V 2 bases and J 4 bases, with 9 bases left between them. CDR3 DNA sequence: TGTGCCAGCAGCGTGGACACGGTCACTGAAGCTTTCTTT. Protein: CASSVDTVTEAFF.

This clone showed up just a few times. CDR3 region: CASSEAGVGLAYGYTF. The CDR3 DNA reads as TGTGCCAGCAGTGAAGCCGGGGTCGGGCTGGCCTATGGCTACACCTTC. This chain connects TRBV2 to TRBJ1-2, with unresolved D. Germline V lookup: CDR1 SNHLY, CDR2 FYNNEI. Trimming took 0 bases from V and 4 from J, leaving 15 bases between them. CDR3 length: 16 amino acids.

The V call is TRBV6-5, the J call TRBJ2-7, with 9 bases that match TRBD1. The CDR3 has 12 amino acids. Germline CDR1 is MNHEY and CDR2 is SVGAGI. CDR3: CTSGQGSYEQYF. Here the CDR3 DNA reads TGTACCTCGGGACAGGGAAGCTACGAGCAGTACTTC.

This clone was observed a single time. The chain is built from TRBV19 and TRBJ2-7, with 8 bases that match TRBD2. Germline V gives CDR1 LNHDA, CDR2 SQIVND (reference sequence). The CDR3 has 14 amino acids. V shed 3 bases, J shed 4 bases, and the junction held 5 bases outside the gene matches. CDR3 coding DNA: TGTGCCAGTAGTATCGGGACTAGTTTTTACGAGCAGTACTTC. Its translation: CASSIGTSFYEQYF.

The chain has TRBV5-4 and TRBJ1-2; D remains ambiguous. Per germline, CDR1 SGHNT and CDR2 YYREEE (reference sequence). CDR3 length equals 13 residues. Trimming took 4 bases from V and 6 from J, leaving 13 bases between them. The chain's CDR3 is CASSSALADGYTF. In nucleotides, the CDR3 is TGTGCCAGCAGCAGCGCGTTGGCAGATGGCTACACCTTC. Looking up the rest from reference TRBV5-4 and TRBJ1-2 gives the full variable domain: ETGVTQSPTHLIKTRGQQVTLRCSSQSGHNTVSWYQQALGQGPQFIFQYYREEENGRGNFPPRFSGLQFPNYSSELNVNALELDDSALYLCASSSALADGYTFGSGTRLTVV.

The chain employs TRBV9 and TRBJ1-1; D not resolved. Trimming took off 4 bases at V and 1 base at J, with 8 bases between the two ends. Germline lookup yields CDR1 SGDLS and CDR2 YYNGEE. The CDR3 spans 13 residues. The CDR3 spells CASSLRRNTEAFF. CDR3 DNA sequence: TGTGCCAGCAGCCTACGAAGGAACACTGAAGCTTTCTTT.

V gene TRBV30 combines with J gene TRBJ2-7; D gene unclear. The germline gives CDR1 GTSNPN, CDR2 SVGIG (reference sequence). The V and J ends lost 3 bases and 7 bases respectively, with 7 bases between them. CDR3 length: 10 amino acids. The CDR3 region is CAWRIREQYF. CDR3 coding DNA: TGTGCCTGGAGAATTCGGGAGCAGTACTTC. The full variable domain, its missing parts supplied by reference TRBV30 and TRBJ2-7, is SQTIHQWPATLVQPVGSPLSLECTVEGTSNPNLYWYRQAAGRGLQLLFYSVGIGQISSEVPQNLSASRPQDRQFILSSKKLLLSDSGFYLCAWRIREQYFGPGTRLTVT.

The chain couples TRBV27 to TRBJ2-6; a weak D match, TRBD2 (6 bases). Germline CDR1 reads MNHEY; CDR2 reads SMNVEV (reference sequence). The CDR3 spans 15 residues. The V end was cut by 3 bases, the J end by 0 bases, with 6 bases between. The CDR3 region is CASSFGSSGANVLTF. DNA of the CDR3: TGTGCCAGCAGTTTCGGGAGCTCTGGGGCCAACGTCCTGACTTTC.

This chain connects TRBV6-5 to TRBJ2-1; 9 nucleotides agree with TRBD2. The germline CDR1 and CDR2 sequences are MNHEY and SVGAGI. The CDR3 consists of 15 residues. With 7 bases clipped from V and 7 bases from J, the junction kept 11 bases outside the gene matches. For the CDR3, the DNA is TGTGCCAGCACCGAGCGAGCGGGGGGACCAAATGAGCAGTTCTTC. Residues: CASTERAGGPNEQFF.

The V call is TRBV11-1, the J call TRBJ2-3, with 10 positions matching TRBD2. Per germline, CDR1 SGHAT and CDR2 FQDESV (reference sequence). J was trimmed by 5 bases and V by 4 bases; bases with no gene match: 9. The length of the CDR3 is 16 residues. CDR3 amino acids: CASSSRSGGAGDTQYF. The CDR3 DNA is TGTGCCAGCAGCTCACGAAGCGGGGGGGCCGGAGATACGCAGTATTTT.

V and J are TRBV7-9 and TRBJ1-5; D possibly corresponds to TRBD1 (6 bases). Germline values: CDR1 SEHNR, CDR2 FQNEAQ (reference sequence). CDR3 length equals 13 residues. V dropped 5 bases and J dropped 4 bases, with 9 bases sitting between them. The CDR3 protein is CASSRQENQPQHF. The CDR3 DNA is TGTGCCAGCAGCCGACAGGAGAATCAGCCCCAGCATTTT.

This chain links TRBV25-1 with TRBJ2-2, with unresolved D. Germline V gene lookup returns CDR1 MGHDK and CDR2 SYGVNS. The CDR3 runs to 12 residues. Between the trimmed V and J ends, which lost 8 bases and 1 base, there was a span of 5 bases. CDR3 region: CASGGNTGELFF. CDR3 sequence (DNA): TGTGCCAGCGGCGGGAACACCGGGGAGCTGTTTTTT. The whole variable domain, remainder taken from reference TRBV25-1 and TRBJ2-2, is EADIYQTPRYLVIGTGKKITLECSQTMGHDKMYWYQQDPGMELHLIHYSYGVNSTEKGDLSSESTVSRIRTEHFPLTLESARPSHTSQYLCASGGNTGELFFGEGSRLTVL.

This clone occurred once. The chain uses TRBV28 and TRBJ2-3, with 15 bases matching TRBD2. The ends lost 10 bases at V and 6 bases at J; junction bases unmatched: 8. Looked up from germline, CDR1 is MDHEN and CDR2 is SYDVKM. This CDR3 contains 15 residues. CDR3 protein: CAIGTSGRTGDTQYF. In DNA, the CDR3 is TGTGCCATCGGGACTAGCGGGAGGACTGGGGATACGCAGTATTTT.

This clone showed up just a few times. The chain couples TRBV10-2 to TRBJ2-7, with D maybe TRBD1 (6 bases). Trimming left V 7 bases short and J 7 bases short, with 14 bases between. This CDR3 region has 12 residues. Germline CDR1 WSHSY, CDR2 SAAADI. CDR3 sequence reads: CASTLQGREQYF. CDR3 nucleotides: TGCGCCAGCACCTTACAGGGCCGGGAGCAGTACTTC.